The 21 T cell receptor beta chains reported below all come from one sample, sequenced in a study of T cells after yellow fever vaccination (dated by TCRdb to about 2019). The library was built by means of 5' RACE. The sample was run on an Illumina NovaSeq 6000. Clones were called with MiXCR by TCRdb after fastp trimmed the public reads at Q25, and only in-frame beta chains were retained. Every distinct CDR3 protein forms one entry, paired with its most common genes and DNA. In this sample the table shows about 170,000 distinct CDR3 sequences, approximately 11% of which occur a single time. Clones ranked in the top ten supply 35% to 45% of the sample. The sample's treatment or condition label, decoded: live attenuated yellow fever vaccine strain. This sample comprised CD8+ T cells sorted from PBMCs, obtained 15 days after the yellow fever booster vaccination. The receptors shown here come from a man between 18 and 29 years old who received the YFV17D yellow fever vaccine.

This clonotype has a count of ten or more. V gene TRBV4-3 combines with J gene TRBJ1-1; D gene ambiguous. Germline V CDR1 and CDR2: LGHNA, YSLEER. The germline V and J ends were trimmed by 0 bases and 8 bases, with 16 bases remaining between them. The CDR3 covers 15 residues. In DNA form, the CDR3 reads TGCGCCAGCAGCCAAGAAGATTTTGTTGGAGGGGAAGCTTTCTTT. Translation: CASSQEDFVGGEAFF.

This clonotype showed up just a few times. This chain uses TRBV19 with TRBJ1-1; the match to TRBD1 covers 10 bases. Germline CDR1 and CDR2: LNHDA and SQIVND (reference sequence). After removal of 5 bases from V and 7 bases from J, the junction contained 4 bases not matched to a gene. The CDR3 sequence is 13 residues long. CDR3 coding DNA: TGTGCCAGTAGTCTAGGACAGGGGGGTGAAGCTTTCTTT. Translation: CASSLGQGGEAFF.

This clonotype was observed many times. The V and J genes are TRBV9 and TRBJ2-5, with TRBD1 identical over 7 bases. The germline CDR1 and CDR2 sequences are SGDLS and YYNGEE. The CDR3 runs 16 residues. Germline trimming cut 0 bases from V and 2 bases from J; bases unmatched to any gene: 7. CDR3 nucleotides: TGTGCCAGCAGCGTAGGTCCAGGGGGTCCACAAGAGACCCAGTACTTC. This gives the protein CASSVGPGGPQETQYF.

This clonotype was found a few times. This chain uses TRBV7-9 with TRBJ2-4, with 8 bases matching TRBD1. The CDR3 runs 16 residues. With 5 bases clipped from V and 0 bases from J, the junction kept 6 bases outside the gene matches. In germline, CDR1 is SEHNR, CDR2 FQNEAQ (reference sequence). The CDR3 sequence: CASSTNRGLAKNIQYF. The CDR3 bases are TGTGCCAGCAGCACGAACAGGGGGTTAGCCAAAAACATTCAGTACTTC.

V and J are TRBV27 and TRBJ2-7; unclear D gene. Per the germline V gene, CDR1 is MNHEY and CDR2 is SMNVEV (reference sequence). V was cut by 3 bases and J by 3 bases, with 9 bases left in between. This CDR3 is built from 13 residues. The CDR3 sequence: CASSFTSLYEQYF. The CDR3 coding sequence is TGTGCCAGCAGTTTTACGAGCCTCTACGAGCAGTACTTC.

This clonotype was counted between two and nine times. The genes are TRBV4-3 and TRBJ2-7; maybe TRBD2 (5 bases). The length of the CDR3 is 16 residues. V lost 1 base and J lost 1, with 14 bases in between. CDR1 and CDR2 (germline): LGHNA, YSLEER. This CDR3 reads CASSQGPGGESYEQYF. The CDR3 DNA sequence: TGCGCCAGCAGCCAAGGCCCCGGAGGAGAGTCCTACGAGCAGTACTTC.

The sample holds a few counts of this clonotype. The chain couples TRBV9 to TRBJ2-3; no firm D call. This CDR3 contains 15 residues. Trimming cost V 4 bases and J 0 bases, with 12 bases left between them. Germline V gene data show CDR1 as SGDLS and CDR2 as YYNGEE. The CDR3: CASSPSVTSTDTQYF. Here the CDR3 DNA reads TGTGCCAGCAGCCCCTCAGTTACTAGCACAGATACGCAGTATTTT. The variable domain in full, completed from reference TRBV9 and TRBJ2-3, reads DSGVTQTPKHLITATGQRVTLRCSPRSGDLSVYWYQQSLDQGLQFLIQYYNGEERAKGNILERFSAQQFPDLHSELNLSSLELGDSALYFCASSPSVTSTDTQYFGPGTRLTVL.

This clonotype turned up a few times. J is TRBJ2-3 and V is TRBV15; no firm D call. The CDR3 has 15 amino acids. Germline V gene lookup returns CDR1 LNHNV and CDR2 YYDKDF (reference sequence). Trimming stripped 1 base from V and 4 bases from J, with 12 bases between. CDR3 nucleotide sequence: TGTGCCACCAGCAGAGCACAGCCCAAGGCAGATACGCAGTATTTT. Translating gives CATSRAQPKADTQYF. Together with reference TRBV15 and TRBJ2-3, the CDR3 gives the full variable domain: DAMVIQNPRYQVTQFGKPVTLSCSQTLNHNVMYWYQQKSSQAPKLLFHYYDKDFNNEADTPDNFQSRRPNTSFCFLDIRSPGLGDTAMYLCATSRAQPKADTQYFGPGTRLTVL.

V is TRBV12-3 or TRBV12-4 and J is TRBJ1-5, with D possibly being TRBD1 (5 bases). The CDR3 consists of 11 residues. Trimming removed 8 bases at V and 5 bases at J, with 7 bases between. For the CDR3, the DNA is TGTGCCAGCGGGGCCGATCAGCCCCAGCATTTT. It translates to CASGADQPQHF.

The sample holds a few counts of this clonotype. The chain recombines TRBV4-2 with TRBJ2-7; 8 bases agree with TRBD2. V was clipped by 3 bases and J by 5 bases; unmatched bases: 6. The CDR3 consists of 14 residues. Germline CDR1 is LGHNA and CDR2 is YNFKEQ. The CDR3 loop reads CASSHQRGRDEQYF. CDR3 in DNA: TGTGCCAGCAGCCACCAGCGGGGGCGGGACGAGCAGTACTTC.

This clonotype was detected only a few times. The chain combines TRBV6-1 with TRBJ1-3; D is uncertain. CDR3 length: 17 residues. CDR1 and CDR2 from the germline V gene are MNHNS and SASEGT. The V and J ends lost 5 bases and 4 bases respectively, with 21 bases between them. The CDR3 region is CASSPDYGELAGNTIYF. DNA of the CDR3: TGTGCCAGCAGTCCCGACTATGGGGAACTGGCGGGAAACACCATATATTTT.

This clonotype was recorded a few times. The V call is TRBV29-1, the J call TRBJ2-2, with a tentative D call TRBD1 (6 bases). The CDR3 extends over 16 amino acids. Trimming left V 0 bases short and J 0 bases short, with 11 bases between. Germline loops: CDR1 SQVTM, CDR2 ANQGSEA. The CDR3 sequence is CSVEEMGAPNTGELFF. CDR3 DNA: TGCAGCGTTGAAGAGATGGGGGCCCCGAACACCGGGGAGCTGTTTTTT.

In this sample, this clonotype turned up many times. The chain is built from TRBV12-3 or TRBV12-4 and TRBJ2-1, with a weak D call TRBD1 (5 bases). Trimming took 5 bases from V and 3 from J, leaving 11 bases between them. This CDR3 region has 14 residues. The CDR3 sequence: CASSTPQGYNEQFF. The CDR3 bases are TGTGCCAGCAGTACACCCCAGGGCTACAATGAGCAGTTCTTC.

This clonotype turned up a few times. The chain carries TRBV3-1 and TRBJ2-2, with a weak D call TRBD1 (6 bases). Trimming cost V 4 bases and J 0 bases, with 15 bases left between them. The CDR3 is made up of 17 amino acids. The germline V gene has CDR1 LGHDT and CDR2 YNNKEL (reference sequence). In DNA, the CDR3 is TGTGCCAGCAGCCGTGTCGGCACAGGGACGAACACCGGGGAGCTGTTTTTT. Amino acid sequence: CASSRVGTGTNTGELFF.

This clonotype showed up many times. The chain recombines TRBV5-1 with TRBJ2-3; TRBD2 aligns across 9 bases. J gave up 1 base and V 7 bases, and 4 bases lay outside the gene matches. Germline assignment: CDR1 SGHRS and CDR2 YFSETQ. This CDR3 has 14 amino acids. CDR3 sequence (DNA): TGCGCCAGCTCGGGACTAGCCCGCACAGATACGCAGTATTTT. Its protein product is CASSGLARTDTQYF.

This clonotype showed up many times. This sequence joins TRBV2 and TRBJ2-7; 7 bases map to TRBD2. The germline V gene has CDR1 SNHLY and CDR2 FYNNEI. There are 14 residues in the CDR3. The J segment lost 2 bases and the V segment lost 6 bases, leaving 7 bases of the junction unmatched. The CDR3 region is CASRTGRAAYEQYV. CDR3 in DNA: TGTGCCAGCAGAACTGGGAGGGCAGCCTACGAGCAGTACGTC.

This clonotype was counted between two and nine times. The chain is built from TRBV7-9 and TRBJ1-1; D not resolved. Trimming shortened V by 5 bases and J by 1 base, and 11 bases separated the two germline ends. CDR1 and CDR2 (germline): SEHNR, FQNEAQ (reference sequence). The CDR3 contains 14 residues. CDR3 sequence (DNA): TGTGCCAGCAGCCCTCGGGCAGAGAACACTGAAGCTTTCTTT. Translated, it gives CASSPRAENTEAFF.

The chain recombines TRBV20-1 with TRBJ2-3; 8 nucleotides line up with TRBD2. The germline gives CDR1 DFQATT, CDR2 SNEGSKA (reference sequence). The V and J ends lost 2 bases and 6 bases, in that order; junction bases with no gene match: 4. The CDR3 runs to 13 residues. CDR3 DNA sequence: TGCAGTGCTAGATTAGCGGGGCCCGATACGCAGTATTTT. Residues: CSARLAGPDTQYF.

A few counts support this clonotype. The chain has TRBV3-1 and TRBJ1-3; TRBD1 might be the D (6 bases). This CDR3 has 17 residues. The V gene lost 2 bases and the J gene lost 0 bases, with 14 bases spanning the gap. Per germline, CDR1 LGHDT and CDR2 YNNKEL (reference sequence). In DNA form, the CDR3 reads TGTGCCAGCAGCCAACTTCCCGGGACATCCTCTGGAAACACCATATATTTT. It specifies CASSQLPGTSSGNTIYF.

This clonotype was detected a few times. The rearrangement links TRBV29-1 to TRBJ1-1, with TRBD1 matching 11 bases. This CDR3 has 16 residues. CDR1 SQVTM and CDR2 ANQGSEA come from the germline V gene. V gave up 6 bases and J gave up 4 bases; unmatched junction bases: 13. The CDR3 region has the DNA TGCAGCGTGCAGGACAGGGGGCGCTTAGAGGGCACTGAAGCTTTCTTT. As protein: CSVQDRGRLEGTEAFF. Full variable domain (missing parts from reference TRBV29-1 and TRBJ1-1): SAVISQKPSRDICQRGTSLTIQCQVDSQVTMMFWYRQQPGQSLTLIATANQGSEATYESGFVIDKFPISRPNLTFSTLTVSNMSPEDSSIYLCSVQDRGRLEGTEAFFGQGTRLTVV.

This clonotype has only a few counts. This chain connects TRBV11-2 to TRBJ2-1; perhaps TRBD2 as D (6 bases). This CDR3 has 17 residues. V lost 4 bases and J lost 4, with 20 bases in between. Per germline, CDR1 SGHAT and CDR2 FQNNGV. The CDR3 sequence is CASSSPWERGRYNEQFF. The CDR3, as DNA: TGTGCCAGCAGCTCACCATGGGAACGGGGGAGATACAATGAGCAGTTCTTC.